The rows below give T cell receptor beta chains drawn from one sample of a study of blood T cell repertoires in COVID-19. Libraries were prepared by immunoSEQ multiplex PCR; TCRdb keeps only in-frame clonotypes and omits some of them. The sample has roughly 310,000 clones, 70% to 90% seen once; the top ten hold under 4.5%. Sequenced material: peripheral blood. The receptors stem from a woman between 50 and 59 years old with active or convalescent COVID-19. The conserved cysteine and the conserved F or W are not part of the CDR3 here. D genes are given only for firm matches.

cdr3_length d_call v_call cdr3_aa
15 TRBD1 TRBV10-2 ASSEGTGAGNTGELF
11 TRBD1 TRBV19 ASSLAGGYEQY
12 . TRBV4-3 ASSQDPGDTEAF
16 TRBD1 TRBV5-1 ASSLDEPPGQGAYEQY
13 TRBD1 TRBV9 ASSGPGTVNTEAF
14 . TRBV18 ASSPFWGQGNTEAF
13 . TRBV2 ASCPEVQGSYEQY
13 TRBD2 TRBV7-2 ASSPVLAGGWEQY
17 . TRBV6-6 ASSPVGRQAFSGANVLT
13 TRBD1 TRBV27 ASSKRQGLDSPLH
11 . TRBV6-4 ASSETPWQPQH
15 . TRBV20-1 SASPMVASESSYEQY
13 TRBD2 TRBV7-8 ASSFSGRAKETQY
11 TRBD1 TRBV30 AWQTGSGNTIY
11 . TRBV19 ASRERGTDTQY
11 . TRBV3-1/TRBV3-2 ASSQKSGTEAF
11 . TRBV7-2 ASSLSPTGELF
12 . TRBV7-2 ASSLGGGSAGYT
13 . TRBV19 ASSTYRRYDYGYT
11 . TRBV4-3 ASSQDQGTEQF
13 TRBD1 TRBV7-2 ASSLLGTGNTEAF
14 . TRBV2 ASSGDRLYSGNTIY
10 . TRBV29-1 SVTGIPYEQY
14 . TRBV7-6 ASSLQGAGTNEKLF
9 . TRBV5-6 ASSTVTEAF
14 TRBD2 TRBV11-2 ASSSFPRTRSGELF
11 . TRBV27 ASSTTFSYGYT
12 . TRBV13 ASSSPGSGNTIY
12 . TRBV19 ASSVDSTRETQY
17 TRBD2 TRBV4-1 ASSQDATSGTLNSYEQY
13 TRBD2 TRBV6-5 ASRRPSGSFGELF
12 TRBD1 TRBV29-1 SVEPNRGQGGYT
13 . TRBV12-1 ASSYSGRVADTQY
18 TRBD1 TRBV15 ATSSPGGQEEIGTNEKLF
11 . TRBV11-3 ASSLGGPDTQY
13 . TRBV4-1 ASSQDGGAGYEQY
13 . TRBV4-1 ASSQAPARSYEQY
13 TRBD2 TRBV11-2 ASSLAGGKTYEQY
12 TRBD1 TRBV6-5 ASRRGQGSYEQY
12 . TRBV11-3 ASSLRSDSKAAF
14 . TRBV18 ASSPLLTGYAGELF
13 TRBD1 TRBV6-1 ASSEVGQGGYGYT
11 . TRBV4-2 ASSKSSGNTIY
16 TRBD2 TRBV20-1 SASLIVGTSGRWNEQF
13 TRBD1 TRBV19 ASSRSTGGNQPQH
12 . TRBV27 ASSLQTGRTEAF
12 . TRBV10-3 AISEGGGEEKLF
13 . TRBV7-2 ASSDLRRMNTEAF
13 . TRBV5-5 ASSSVDRISYEQY
12 . TRBV5-1 ASSGGVFDYGYT
11 . TRBV2 ASSDSRSYGYT
10 . TRBV30 AWRQGFTEAF
14 . TRBV19 ASSIRSGGEAYEQY
15 TRBD1 TRBV2 ASSKAPLTGATGELF